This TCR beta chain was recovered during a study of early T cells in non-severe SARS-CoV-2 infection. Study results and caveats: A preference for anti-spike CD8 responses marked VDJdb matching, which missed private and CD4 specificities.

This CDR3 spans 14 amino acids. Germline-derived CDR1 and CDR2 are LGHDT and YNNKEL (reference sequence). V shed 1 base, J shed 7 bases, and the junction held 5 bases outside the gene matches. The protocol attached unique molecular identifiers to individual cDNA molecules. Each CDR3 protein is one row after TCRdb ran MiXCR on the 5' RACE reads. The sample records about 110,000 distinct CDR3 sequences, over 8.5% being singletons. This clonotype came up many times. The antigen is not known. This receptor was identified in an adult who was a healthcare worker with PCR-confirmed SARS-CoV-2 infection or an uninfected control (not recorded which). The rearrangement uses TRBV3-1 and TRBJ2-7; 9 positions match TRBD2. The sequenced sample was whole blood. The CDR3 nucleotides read TGTGCCAGCAGCCAAGCAGGACTAGCGAGAGAGCAGTACTTC. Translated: CASSQAGLAREQYF.